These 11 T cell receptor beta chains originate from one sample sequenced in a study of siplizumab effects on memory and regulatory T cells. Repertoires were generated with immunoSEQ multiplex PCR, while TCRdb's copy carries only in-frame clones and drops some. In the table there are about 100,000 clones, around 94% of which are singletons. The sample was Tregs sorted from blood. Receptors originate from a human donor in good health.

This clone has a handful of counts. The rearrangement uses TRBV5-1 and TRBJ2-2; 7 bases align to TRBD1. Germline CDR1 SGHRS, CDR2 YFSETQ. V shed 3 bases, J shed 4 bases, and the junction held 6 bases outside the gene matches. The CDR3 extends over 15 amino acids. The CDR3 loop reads CASSSTGYGTGELFF. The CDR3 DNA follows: TGCGCCAGCAGCTCGACAGGGTATGGCACCGGGGAGCTGTTTTTT.

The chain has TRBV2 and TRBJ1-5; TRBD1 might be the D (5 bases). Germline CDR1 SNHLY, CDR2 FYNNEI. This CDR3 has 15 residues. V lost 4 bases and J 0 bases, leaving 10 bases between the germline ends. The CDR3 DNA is TGTGCCAGCAGTGGAGGGGCGTATAGCAATCAGCCCCAGCATTTT. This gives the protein CASSGGAYSNQPQHF.

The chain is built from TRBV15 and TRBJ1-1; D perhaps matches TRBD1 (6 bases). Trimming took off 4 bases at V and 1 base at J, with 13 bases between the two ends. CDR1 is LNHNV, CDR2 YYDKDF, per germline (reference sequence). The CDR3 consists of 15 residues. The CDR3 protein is CATSTGGMANTEAFF. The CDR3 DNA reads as TGTGCCACCAGCACGGGGGGCATGGCGAACACTGAAGCTTTCTTT.

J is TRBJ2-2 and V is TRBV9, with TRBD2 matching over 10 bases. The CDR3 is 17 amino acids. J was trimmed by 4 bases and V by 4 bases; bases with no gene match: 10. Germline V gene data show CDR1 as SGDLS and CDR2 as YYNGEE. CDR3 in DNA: TGTGCCAGCAGCCTCCGGGGTAGCGGGAGGCGCACCGGGGAGCTGTTTTTT. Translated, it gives CASSLRGSGRRTGELFF.

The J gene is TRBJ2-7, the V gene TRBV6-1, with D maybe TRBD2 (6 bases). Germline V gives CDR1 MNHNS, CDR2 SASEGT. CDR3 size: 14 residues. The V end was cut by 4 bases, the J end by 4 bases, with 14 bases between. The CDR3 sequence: CASSVAGTLYEQYF. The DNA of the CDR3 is TGTGCCAGCAGTGTCGCCGGGACTTTGTACGAGCAGTACTTC.

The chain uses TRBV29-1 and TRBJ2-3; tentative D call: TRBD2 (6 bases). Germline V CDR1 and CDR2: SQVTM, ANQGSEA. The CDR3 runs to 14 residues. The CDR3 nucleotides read TGCTGCGGCGCTGACGCGGGGATCCCAGATACGCAGTATTTT. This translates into CCGADAGIPDTQYF.

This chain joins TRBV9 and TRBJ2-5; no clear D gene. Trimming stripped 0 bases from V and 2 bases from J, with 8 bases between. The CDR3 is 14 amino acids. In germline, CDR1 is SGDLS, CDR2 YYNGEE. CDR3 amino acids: CASSVDRYQETQYF. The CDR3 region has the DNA TGTGCCAGCAGCGTAGATCGGTATCAAGAGACCCAGTACTTC.

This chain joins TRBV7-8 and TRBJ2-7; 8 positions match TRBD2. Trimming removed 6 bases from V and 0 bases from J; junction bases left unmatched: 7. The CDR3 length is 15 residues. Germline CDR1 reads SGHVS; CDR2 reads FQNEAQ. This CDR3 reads CASSVLAEVSYEQYF. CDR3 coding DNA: TGTGCCAGCAGTGTACTAGCGGAAGTCTCCTACGAGCAGTACTTC.

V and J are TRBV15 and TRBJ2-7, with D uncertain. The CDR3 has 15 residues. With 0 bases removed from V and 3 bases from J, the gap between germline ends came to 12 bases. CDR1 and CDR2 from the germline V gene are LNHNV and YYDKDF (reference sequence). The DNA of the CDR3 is TGTGCCACCAGCAGAGAATTTGACGGCCGCTACGAGCAGTACTTC. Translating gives CATSREFDGRYEQYF.

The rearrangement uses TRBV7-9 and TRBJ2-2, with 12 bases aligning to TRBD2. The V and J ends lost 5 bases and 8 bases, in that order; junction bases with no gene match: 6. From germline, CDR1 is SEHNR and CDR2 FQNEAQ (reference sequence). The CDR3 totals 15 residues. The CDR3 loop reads CASSQTSGSGGELFF. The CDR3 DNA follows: TGTGCCAGCAGCCAGACTAGCGGGAGTGGTGGGGAGCTGTTTTTT.

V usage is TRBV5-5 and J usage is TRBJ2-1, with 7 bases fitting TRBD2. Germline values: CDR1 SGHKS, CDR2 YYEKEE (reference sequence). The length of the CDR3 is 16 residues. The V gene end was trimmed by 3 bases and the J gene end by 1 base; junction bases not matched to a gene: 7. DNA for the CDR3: TGTGCCAGCAGCTCCTGGGCGGGAGTGTCCTACAATGAGCAGTTCTTC. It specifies CASSSWAGVSYNEQFF. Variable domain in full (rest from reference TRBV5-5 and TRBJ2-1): DAGVTQSPTHLIKTRGQQVTLRCSPISGHKSVSWYQQVLGQGPQFIFQYYEKEERGRGNFPDRFSARQFPNYSSELNVNALLLGDSALYLCASSSWAGVSYNEQFFGPGTRLTVL.